This TCR beta chain is from a study of T-cell reconstitution after alpha-beta-depleted transplantation in children. This clonotype was recorded at least ten times. As yet, its antigen is unknown. General study points: Certain patients had high TCRbeta diversity at day 60, and it came from recipient T cells and thymic progenitors that survived. It was reported that alpha-beta T cells came from several hundred expanded graft clones (about two months after transplant). T-cell numbers and diversity, one year after transplant, stemmed largely from T cells that were newly produced.

Germline CDR1 reads DFQATT; CDR2 reads SNEGSKA (reference sequence). The length of the CDR3 is 13 residues. Trimming shortened V by 3 bases and J by 3 bases, and 10 bases separated the two germline ends. For TCRbeta, the library was prepared with unique molecular identifiers. TCRdb reprocessed the PCR reads via MiXCR and lists one record per CDR3 protein. The table records under 300,000 distinct CDR3 sequences, around 10% of them present only once. The rearrangement uses TRBV20-1 and TRBJ2-3, with a possible D match to TRBD2 (6 bases). The receptor comes from a male patient aged 2 to 10 who had a stem cell transplant for chronic granulomatous disease, so the T cells may come from the graft donor. Here the sequenced sample was peripheral blood, taken 180 days after TCRalphabeta/CD19-depleted stem cell transplant. The CDR3 loop reads CSARPGATDTQYF. CDR3 bases: TGCAGTGCTAGGCCGGGAGCGACAGATACGCAGTATTTT.